The rows below give T cell receptor beta chains drawn from one sample of a study of shared clonotypes between healthy human individuals. TCRdb's copy holds only in-frame clones and misses some; the assay was immunoSEQ multiplex PCR. The repertoire holds about 470,000 clones, with more than 75% as singletons. The sample was PBMCs. Receptors were obtained from a woman aged 40-49 years in good health. Some clones in this sample may be carry-over from other donors' samples. CDR3s include the opening cysteine and the closing phenylalanine or tryptophan. Each record gives: D gene, V gene, clone size, J gene, CDR3 DNA, CDR3 protein. A D gene is named only where the DNA matches it firmly. Part of the rows lack a size; the others show once, few, many or a class for expanded clones.

d_call: .; v_call: TRBV4-1; clone_size: once; j_call: TRBJ2-5; cdr3_nt: TGCGCCAGCAGCCAAGATCGGGGGAGTCTGGAGACCCAGTACTTC; cdr3_aa: CASSQDRGSLETQYF
d_call: .; v_call: TRBV18; clone_size: few; j_call: TRBJ1-5; cdr3_nt: TGTGCCAGCTCACCCTCAAAATTCATCGGTGGTAATCAGCCCCAGCATTTT; cdr3_aa: CASSPSKFIGGNQPQHF
d_call: .; v_call: TRBV11-2; clone_size: .; j_call: TRBJ2-7; cdr3_nt: TGTGCCAGCAGCTTCGAGCGAGACCTCTACGAGCAGTACTTC; cdr3_aa: CASSFERDLYEQYF
d_call: TRBD1; v_call: TRBV7-8; clone_size: .; j_call: TRBJ2-7; cdr3_nt: TGTGCCAGCAGCCCAATCCGGACAGGGAAGAACGAGCAGTACTTC; cdr3_aa: CASSPIRTGKNEQYF
d_call: .; v_call: TRBV11-2; clone_size: .; j_call: TRBJ1-5; cdr3_nt: TGTGCCAGCAGCTTATCAAGCAATCAGCCCCAGCATTTT; cdr3_aa: CASSLSSNQPQHF
d_call: .; v_call: TRBV5-1; clone_size: .; j_call: TRBJ2-3; cdr3_nt: TGCGCCAGCAGCTCTCAGGGCACAGATACGCAGTATTTT; cdr3_aa: CASSSQGTDTQYF
d_call: .; v_call: TRBV2; clone_size: few; j_call: TRBJ1-5; cdr3_nt: TGTGCCAGCACCCGGGGCTTCAATCAGCCCCAGCATTTT; cdr3_aa: CASTRGFNQPQHF
d_call: .; v_call: TRBV5-1; clone_size: once; j_call: TRBJ2-7; cdr3_nt: TGCGCCAGCAGCCCCCTACTAGCTGGCGAGCAGTACTTC; cdr3_aa: CASSPLLAGEQYF
d_call: .; v_call: TRBV5-5; clone_size: .; j_call: TRBJ2-5; cdr3_nt: TGTGCCAGCAGCTTCAGGGACTCCGAAGAGACCCAGTACTTC; cdr3_aa: CASSFRDSEETQYF
d_call: .; v_call: TRBV4-1; clone_size: .; j_call: TRBJ2-3; cdr3_nt: TGCGCCAGCAGCCACCAGGGGTTTGCAGATACGCAGTATTTT; cdr3_aa: CASSHQGFADTQYF
d_call: TRBD2; v_call: TRBV9; clone_size: few; j_call: TRBJ2-7; cdr3_nt: TGTGCCAGCAGCCTCGGGACTAGCGGGATACTCGAGCAGTACTTC; cdr3_aa: CASSLGTSGILEQYF
d_call: TRBD2; v_call: TRBV5-1; clone_size: few; j_call: TRBJ2-7; cdr3_nt: TGCGCCAGCAGCTTGGAATTGCGGGAGGGCCGCAACGAGCAGTACTTC; cdr3_aa: CASSLELREGRNEQYF
d_call: .; v_call: TRBV5-1; clone_size: once; j_call: TRBJ1-1; cdr3_nt: TGCGCCAGCAGCTTGGCTGGGCAGGGCACTGAAGCTTTCTTT; cdr3_aa: CASSLAGQGTEAFF
d_call: TRBD2; v_call: TRBV6-4; clone_size: many; j_call: TRBJ2-5; cdr3_nt: TGTGCCAGCAGTGACGGCGGGAGTCGTAAGACCCAGTACTTC; cdr3_aa: CASSDGGSRKTQYF
d_call: TRBD1; v_call: TRBV28; clone_size: .; j_call: TRBJ2-3; cdr3_nt: TGTGCCACCGAGAGGGGGCAGGGCACAGATACGCAGTATTTT; cdr3_aa: CATERGQGTDTQYF
d_call: .; v_call: TRBV5-5; clone_size: .; j_call: TRBJ2-7; cdr3_nt: TGTGCCAGCAGCTTGGGACAGGACTACGAGCAGTACTTC; cdr3_aa: CASSLGQDYEQYF
d_call: TRBD2; v_call: TRBV27; clone_size: once; j_call: TRBJ2-2; cdr3_nt: TGTGCCAGCAGTTTATCCGGGAGGGGGACCGGGGAGCTGTTTTTT; cdr3_aa: CASSLSGRGTGELFF
d_call: .; v_call: TRBV6-1; clone_size: .; j_call: TRBJ1-5; cdr3_nt: TGTGCCAGCAGGTGGACAGCGGATCAGCCCCAGCATTTT; cdr3_aa: CASRWTADQPQHF
d_call: TRBD2; v_call: TRBV9; clone_size: few; j_call: TRBJ2-5; cdr3_nt: TGTGCCAGCAGCGTAGGACTAGCGCAAGAGACCCAGTACTTC; cdr3_aa: CASSVGLAQETQYF
d_call: .; v_call: TRBV2; clone_size: .; j_call: TRBJ2-2; cdr3_nt: TGTGCCAGCGGAACAGGGATTAGGACCGGGGAGCTGTTTTTT; cdr3_aa: CASGTGIRTGELFF
d_call: .; v_call: TRBV18; clone_size: .; j_call: TRBJ1-1; cdr3_nt: TGTGCCAGCTCAACCCGGACGGACACAAACACTGAAGCTTTCTTT; cdr3_aa: CASSTRTDTNTEAFF
d_call: .; v_call: TRBV4-3; clone_size: once; j_call: TRBJ1-2; cdr3_nt: TGCGCCAGCAGCCAAGATTACGGGCAGGCCAGCGCCTTC; cdr3_aa: CASSQDYGQASAF
d_call: .; v_call: TRBV5-1; clone_size: .; j_call: TRBJ1-2; cdr3_nt: TGCGCCAGCAGCCAGGCATTGTCTAACTATGGCTACACCTTC; cdr3_aa: CASSQALSNYGYTF
d_call: TRBD2; v_call: TRBV4-2; clone_size: .; j_call: TRBJ2-3; cdr3_nt: TGTGCCAGCAGCCAGGCAGAGGGACTAGCGGGTTCTTACACAGATACGCAGTATTTT; cdr3_aa: CASSQAEGLAGSYTDTQYF
d_call: .; v_call: TRBV15; clone_size: .; j_call: TRBJ2-2; cdr3_nt: TGTGCCACCAGCAGAGATATCGGGGGCTTGGAGCTGTTTTTT; cdr3_aa: CATSRDIGGLELFF
d_call: .; v_call: TRBV7-3; clone_size: .; j_call: TRBJ2-1; cdr3_nt: TGTGCCAGCAGCCCAGGTGGGGCAGGGCGCAATGAGCAGTTCTTC; cdr3_aa: CASSPGGAGRNEQFF
d_call: .; v_call: TRBV14; clone_size: .; j_call: TRBJ1-5; cdr3_nt: TGTGCCAGCAGCAAAAACGCCAGGGGAACCTGCAATCAGCCCCAGCATTTT; cdr3_aa: CASSKNARGTCNQPQHF
d_call: TRBD2; v_call: TRBV11-2; clone_size: .; j_call: TRBJ2-1; cdr3_nt: TGTGCCAGCAGCCCCCAGCGGGAGGGGGCAAATGAGCAGTTCTTC; cdr3_aa: CASSPQREGANEQFF